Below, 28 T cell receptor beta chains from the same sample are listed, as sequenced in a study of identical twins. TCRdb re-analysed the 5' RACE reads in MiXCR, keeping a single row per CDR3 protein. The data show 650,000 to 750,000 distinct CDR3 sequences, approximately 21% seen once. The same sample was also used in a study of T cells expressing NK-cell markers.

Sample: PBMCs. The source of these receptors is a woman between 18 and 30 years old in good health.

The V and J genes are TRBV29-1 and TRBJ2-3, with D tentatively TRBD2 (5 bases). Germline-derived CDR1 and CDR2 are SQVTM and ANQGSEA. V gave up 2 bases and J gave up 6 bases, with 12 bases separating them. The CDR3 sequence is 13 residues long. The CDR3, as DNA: TGCAGCGTTGAACCATGGGGAGAGGATACGCAGTATTTT. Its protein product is CSVEPWGEDTQYF.

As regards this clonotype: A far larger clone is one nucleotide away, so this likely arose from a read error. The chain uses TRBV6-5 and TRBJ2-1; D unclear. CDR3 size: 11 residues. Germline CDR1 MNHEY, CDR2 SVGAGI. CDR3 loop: CASSYGNERFF. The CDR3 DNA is TGTGCCAGCAGTTACGGGAATGAGCGGTTCTTC.

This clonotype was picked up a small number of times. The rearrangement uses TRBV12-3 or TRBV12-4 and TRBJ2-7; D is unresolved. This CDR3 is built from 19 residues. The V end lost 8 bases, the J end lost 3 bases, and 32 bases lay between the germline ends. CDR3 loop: CASCPGSLVAGISSYEQYF. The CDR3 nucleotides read TGTGCCAGCTGCCCCGGCTCGTTAGTAGCTGGTATATCCAGCTACGAGCAGTACTTC.

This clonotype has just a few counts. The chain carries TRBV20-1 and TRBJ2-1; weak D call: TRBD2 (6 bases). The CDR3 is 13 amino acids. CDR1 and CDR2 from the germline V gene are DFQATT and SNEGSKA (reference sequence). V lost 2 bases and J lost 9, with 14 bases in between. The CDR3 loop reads CSARTGADSEQFF. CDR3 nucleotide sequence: TGCAGTGCTAGAACGGGAGCCGATAGTGAGCAGTTCTTC.

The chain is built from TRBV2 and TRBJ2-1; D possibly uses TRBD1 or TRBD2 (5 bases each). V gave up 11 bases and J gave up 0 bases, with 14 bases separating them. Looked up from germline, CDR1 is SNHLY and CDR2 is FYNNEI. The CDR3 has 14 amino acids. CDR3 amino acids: CAGAGTASYNEQFF. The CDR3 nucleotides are TGTGCCGGGGCTGGGACCGCCTCCTACAATGAGCAGTTCTTC.

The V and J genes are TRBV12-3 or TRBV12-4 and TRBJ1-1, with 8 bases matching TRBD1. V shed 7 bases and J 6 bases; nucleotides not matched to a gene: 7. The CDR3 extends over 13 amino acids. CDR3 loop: CASITQGAAEAFF. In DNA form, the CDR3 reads TGTGCCAGCATTACGCAGGGGGCGGCTGAAGCTTTCTTT.

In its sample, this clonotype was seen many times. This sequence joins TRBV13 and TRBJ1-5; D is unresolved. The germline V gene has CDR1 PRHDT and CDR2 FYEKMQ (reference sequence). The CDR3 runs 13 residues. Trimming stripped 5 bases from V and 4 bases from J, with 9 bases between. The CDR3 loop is CASSVGRNQPQHF. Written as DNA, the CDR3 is TGTGCCAGCAGCGTGGGAAGAAATCAGCCCCAGCATTTT. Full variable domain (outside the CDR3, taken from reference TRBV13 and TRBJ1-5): AAGVIQSPRHLIKEKRETATLKCYPIPRHDTVYWYQQGPGQDPQFLISFYEKMQSDKGSIPDRFSAQQFSDYHSELNMSSLELGDSALYFCASSVGRNQPQHFGDGTRLSIL.

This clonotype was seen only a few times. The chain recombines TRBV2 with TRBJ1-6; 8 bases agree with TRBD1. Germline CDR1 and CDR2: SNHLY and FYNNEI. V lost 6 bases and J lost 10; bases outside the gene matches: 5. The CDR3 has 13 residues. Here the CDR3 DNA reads TGTGCCAGCAGGGGACAGGCTCAATCACCCCTCCACTTT. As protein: CASRGQAQSPLHF.

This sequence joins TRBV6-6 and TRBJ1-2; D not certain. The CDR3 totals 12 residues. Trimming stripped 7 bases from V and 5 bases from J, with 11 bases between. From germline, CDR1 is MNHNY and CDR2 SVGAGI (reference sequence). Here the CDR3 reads CASTLRSYGYTF. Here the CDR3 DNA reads TGTGCCAGCACCCTTAGAAGTTATGGCTACACCTTC.

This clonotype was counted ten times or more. CDR3 DNA: TGTGCCAGCAGTTCCGATGAGCAGTTCTTC. Its protein product is CASSSDEQFF. The chain recombines TRBV12-3 or TRBV12-4 with TRBJ2-1; no reliable D call. V was cut by 4 bases and J by 8 bases, with 3 bases left in between. The CDR3 has 10 residues.

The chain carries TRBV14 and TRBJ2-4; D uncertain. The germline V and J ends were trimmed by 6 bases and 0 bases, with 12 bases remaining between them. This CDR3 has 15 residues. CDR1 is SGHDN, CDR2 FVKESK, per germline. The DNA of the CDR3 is TGTGCCAGCAGGGGCAGCGACCAAGCCAAAAACATTCAGTACTTC. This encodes CASRGSDQAKNIQYF.

CDR3 in DNA: TGTGCCAGCTCACCGGGCGGGGGGCGCGAGCAGTACTTC. Its protein product is CASSPGGGREQYF. The chain is built from TRBV18 and TRBJ2-7, with 8 bases aligning to TRBD2. Germline CDR1 reads KGHSH; CDR2 reads LQKENI. The CDR3 runs to 13 residues. V trimming: 3 bases; J trimming: 6 bases; junction bases outside the gene matches: 4.

The CDR3 DNA follows: TGTGCCAGCCCTTCGGGACAGTACAACTATGGCTACACCTTC. The encoded protein is CASPSGQYNYGYTF. This sequence joins TRBV6-1 and TRBJ1-2, with TRBD1 matching over 7 bases. CDR3 size: 14 residues. Per germline, CDR1 MNHNS and CDR2 SASEGT. After removal of 8 bases from V and 2 bases from J, the junction contained 8 bases not matched to a gene.

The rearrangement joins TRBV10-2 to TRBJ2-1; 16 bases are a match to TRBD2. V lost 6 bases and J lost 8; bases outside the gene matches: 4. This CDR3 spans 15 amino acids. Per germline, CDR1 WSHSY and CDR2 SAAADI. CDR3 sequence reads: CASRAGTSGRDEQFF. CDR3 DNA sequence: TGCGCCAGCAGAGCCGGGACTAGCGGGAGGGATGAGCAGTTCTTC.

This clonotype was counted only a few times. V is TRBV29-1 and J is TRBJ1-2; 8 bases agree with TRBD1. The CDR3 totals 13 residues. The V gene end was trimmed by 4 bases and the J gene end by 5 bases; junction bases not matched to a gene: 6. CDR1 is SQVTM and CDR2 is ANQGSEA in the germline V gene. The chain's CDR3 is CSVVDRAGYGYTF. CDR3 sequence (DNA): TGCAGCGTTGTGGACAGGGCGGGTTATGGCTACACCTTC.

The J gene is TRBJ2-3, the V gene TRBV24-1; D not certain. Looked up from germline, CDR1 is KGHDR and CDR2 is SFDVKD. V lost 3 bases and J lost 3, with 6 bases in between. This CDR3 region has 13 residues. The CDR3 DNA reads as TGTGCCACCAGTGATACCGGGACAGATACGCAGTATTTT. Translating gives CATSDTGTDTQYF.

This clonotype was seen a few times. CDR3 residues: CASSQSWSGRSVTQYF. The CDR3 nucleotides are TGCGCCAGCAGCCAATCGTGGAGCGGGAGAAGTGTTACGCAGTATTTT. The V gene is TRBV4-3, the J gene TRBJ2-3, with 8 positions matching TRBD2. The CDR3 is made up of 16 amino acids. Per germline, CDR1 LGHNA and CDR2 YSLEER. V lost 2 bases to trimming and J lost 8 bases; unmatched junction nucleotides: 12.

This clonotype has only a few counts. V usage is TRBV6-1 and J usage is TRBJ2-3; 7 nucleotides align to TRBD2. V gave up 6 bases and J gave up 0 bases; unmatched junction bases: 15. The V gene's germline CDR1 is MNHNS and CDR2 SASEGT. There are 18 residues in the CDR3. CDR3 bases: TGTGCCAGCAGCCGCACTCCTAGCGGTCGTTACAGCACAGATACGCAGTATTTT. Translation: CASSRTPSGRYSTDTQYF.

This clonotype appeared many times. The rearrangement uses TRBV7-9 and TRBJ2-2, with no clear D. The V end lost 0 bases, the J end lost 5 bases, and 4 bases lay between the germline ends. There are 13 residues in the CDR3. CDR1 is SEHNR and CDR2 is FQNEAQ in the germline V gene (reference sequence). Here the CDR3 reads CASSLAGTGELFF. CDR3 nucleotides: TGTGCCAGCAGCTTAGCTGGTACCGGGGAGCTGTTTTTT.

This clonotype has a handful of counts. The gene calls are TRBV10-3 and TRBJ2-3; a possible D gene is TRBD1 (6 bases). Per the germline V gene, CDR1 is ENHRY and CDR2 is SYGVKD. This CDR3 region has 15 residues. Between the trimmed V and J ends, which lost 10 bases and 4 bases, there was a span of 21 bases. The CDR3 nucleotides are TGTGCCACCGTGGACAGATTTCTTATCGCAGATACGCAGTATTTT. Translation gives CATVDRFLIADTQYF.

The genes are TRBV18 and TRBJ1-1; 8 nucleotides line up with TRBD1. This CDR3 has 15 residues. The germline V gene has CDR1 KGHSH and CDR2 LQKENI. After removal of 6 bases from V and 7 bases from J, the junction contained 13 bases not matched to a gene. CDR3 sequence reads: CASSPYSGGDNEAFF. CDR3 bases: TGTGCCAGCTCTCCTTATTCAGGGGGCGATAATGAAGCTTTCTTT. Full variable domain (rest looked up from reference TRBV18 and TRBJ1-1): NAGVMQNPRHLVRRRGQEARLRCSPMKGHSHVYWYRQLPEEGLKFMVYLQKENIIDESGMPKERFSAEFPKEGPSILRIQQVVRGDSAAYFCASSPYSGGDNEAFFGQGTRLTVV.

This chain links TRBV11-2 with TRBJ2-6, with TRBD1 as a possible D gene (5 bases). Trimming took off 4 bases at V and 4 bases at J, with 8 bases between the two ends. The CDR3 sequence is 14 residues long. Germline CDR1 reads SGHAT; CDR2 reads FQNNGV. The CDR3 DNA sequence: TGTGCCAGCAGCTACAGGCGAGGGGCCAACGTCCTGACTTTC. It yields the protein CASSYRRGANVLTF.

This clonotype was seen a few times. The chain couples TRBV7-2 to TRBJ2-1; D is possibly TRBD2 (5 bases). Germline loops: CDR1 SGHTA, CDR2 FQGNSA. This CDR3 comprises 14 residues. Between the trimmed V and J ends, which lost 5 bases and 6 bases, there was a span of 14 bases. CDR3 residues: CASSLESAANEQFF. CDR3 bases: TGTGCCAGCAGCCTCGAATCAGCGGCCAATGAGCAGTTCTTC. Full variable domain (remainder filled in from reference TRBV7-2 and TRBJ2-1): GAGVSQSPSNKVTEKGKDVELRCDPISGHTALYWYRQSLGQGLEFLIYFQGNSAPDKSGLPSDRFSAERTGGSVSTLTIQRTQQEDSAVYLCASSLESAANEQFFGPGTRLTVL.

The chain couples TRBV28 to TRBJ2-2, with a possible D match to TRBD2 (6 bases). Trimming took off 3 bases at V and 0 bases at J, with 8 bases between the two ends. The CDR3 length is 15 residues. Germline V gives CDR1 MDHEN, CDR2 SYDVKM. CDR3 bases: TGTGCCAGCAGTTTTGCGGGAACGAACACCGGGGAGCTGTTTTTT. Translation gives CASSFAGTNTGELFF.

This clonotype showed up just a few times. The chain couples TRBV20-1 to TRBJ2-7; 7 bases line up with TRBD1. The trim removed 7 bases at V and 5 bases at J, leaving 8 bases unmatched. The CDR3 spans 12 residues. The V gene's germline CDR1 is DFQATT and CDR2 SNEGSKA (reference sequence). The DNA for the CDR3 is TGCAGTGGGGTAACAGGGGTGGACGAGCAGTACTTC. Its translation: CSGVTGVDEQYF.

This chain's CDR3 is CASSLRQDLATYEQYF. CDR3 bases: TGTGCCAGCAGCTTAAGGCAGGACTTAGCGACCTACGAGCAGTACTTC. The chain carries TRBV7-8 and TRBJ2-7, with a weak D call TRBD2 (5 bases). The CDR3 contains 16 residues. V was pared by 2 bases and J by 2 bases, with 16 bases between. CDR1 and CDR2 from the germline V gene are SGHVS and FQNEAQ.

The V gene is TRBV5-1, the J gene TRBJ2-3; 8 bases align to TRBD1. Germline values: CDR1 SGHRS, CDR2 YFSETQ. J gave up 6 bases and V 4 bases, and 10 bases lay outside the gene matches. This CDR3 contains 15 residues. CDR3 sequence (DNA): TGCGCCAGCAGCCCCGGACAGGGAGGAGTGGATACGCAGTATTTT. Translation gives CASSPGQGGVDTQYF.

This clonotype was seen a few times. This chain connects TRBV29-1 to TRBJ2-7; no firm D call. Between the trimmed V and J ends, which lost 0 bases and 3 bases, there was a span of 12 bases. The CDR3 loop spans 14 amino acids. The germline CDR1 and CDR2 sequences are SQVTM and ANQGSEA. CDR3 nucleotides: TGCAGCGTTGAAGATTACTCGACCGGCTACGAGCAGTACTTC. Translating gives CSVEDYSTGYEQYF.